The 2 T cell receptor beta chains reported below all come from one sample, sequenced in a study of cytomegalovirus exposure and HLA in healthy donors. The PCR used 60 Vbeta and 13 Jbeta primers. The method was immunoSEQ multiplex PCR; TCRdb's version includes in-frame clones alone and lacks a portion of them. The table shows 150,000 to 200,000 clones, with 70% to 80% occurring only once. The sample consisted of PBMCs. The origin of the receptors is a woman aged 40 to 50 in good health and CMV-seronegative.

This chain links TRBV6-1 with TRBJ2-3; maybe TRBD1 (5 bases). The CDR3 spans 13 residues. The germline CDR1 and CDR2 sequences are MNHNS and SASEGT. Between the trimmed V and J ends, which lost 2 bases and 9 bases, there was a span of 12 bases. The DNA of the CDR3 is TGTGCCAGCAGTGAATTCCAGGGTAGCACGCAGTATTTT. This codes for CASSEFQGSTQYF.

The V and J genes are TRBV27 and TRBJ1-5, with 7 bases that match TRBD1. J gave up 1 base and V 5 bases, and 5 bases lay outside the gene matches. The length of the CDR3 is 15 residues. Germline V gene sequence: CDR1 MNHEY, CDR2 SMNVEV (reference sequence). CDR3 nucleotide sequence: TGTGCCAGCAGTCTCGACAGGGCAAGCAATCAGCCCCAGCATTTT. Protein product: CASSLDRASNQPQHF.